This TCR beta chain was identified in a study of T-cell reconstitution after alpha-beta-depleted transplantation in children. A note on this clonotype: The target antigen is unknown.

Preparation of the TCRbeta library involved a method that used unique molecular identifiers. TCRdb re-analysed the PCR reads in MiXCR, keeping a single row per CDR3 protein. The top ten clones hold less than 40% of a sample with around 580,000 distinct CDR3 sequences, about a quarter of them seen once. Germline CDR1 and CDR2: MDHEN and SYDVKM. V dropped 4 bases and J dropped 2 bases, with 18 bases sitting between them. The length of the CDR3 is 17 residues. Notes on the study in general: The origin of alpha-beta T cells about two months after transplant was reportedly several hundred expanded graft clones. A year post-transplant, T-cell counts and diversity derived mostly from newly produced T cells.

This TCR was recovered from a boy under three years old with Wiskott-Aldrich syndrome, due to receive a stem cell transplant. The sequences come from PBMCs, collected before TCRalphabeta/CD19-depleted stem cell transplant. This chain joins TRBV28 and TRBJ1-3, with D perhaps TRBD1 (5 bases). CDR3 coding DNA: TGTGCCAGCAGTTCCCTAGCCGGGACCCGCACTGGAAACACCATATATTTT. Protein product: CASSSLAGTRTGNTIYF.